These T cell receptor beta chains were read from a single sample in a study of blood T cell repertoires in COVID-19. Method: immunoSEQ multiplex PCR; TCRdb's copy keeps in-frame clones and lacks some. The sample includes around 75,000 clones, 75% to 90% seen only once; the top ten take 2% to 3%. The specimen was peripheral blood. The receptors come from a human donor in a cohort sampled during active COVID-19. Each CDR3 is given with its conserved first and last residue. A D gene is named only where the DNA matches it firmly. Only part of the rows carry a size: once, few, many, or a class if the clone is expanded.

cdr3_length,j_call,clone_size,v_call,d_call,cdr3_nt,cdr3_aa
13,TRBJ2-7,-,TRBV27,-,TGTGCCAGCAGTGGGCGCGGGGCTTACGAGCAGTACTTC,CASSGRGAYEQYF
11,TRBJ2-7,once,TRBV2,-,TGTGCCAGCAGTTATACCTACGAGCAGTACTTC,CASSYTYEQYF
15,TRBJ2-6,once,TRBV7-2,TRBD1,TGTGCCAGCAGCCCGACAGGGGCAGGGGCCAACGTCCTGACTTTC,CASSPTGAGANVLTF
15,TRBJ2-1,-,TRBV4-3,-,TGCGCCAGCAGCCAAGATTCCGACTCGTACAATGAGCAGTTCTTC,CASSQDSDSYNEQFF
16,TRBJ1-2,-,TRBV9,TRBD1,TGTGCCAGCAGCGTAGGACAGGGGGCGTTGGACTATGGCTACACCTTC,CASSVGQGALDYGYTF
18,TRBJ1-5,-,TRBV6-4,TRBD1,TGTGCCAGCAGCGAAACACAACCGGGACAGCATTCCCTCTCGGCCCAGCATTTT,CASSETQPGQHSLSAQHF
13,TRBJ1-1,-,TRBV19,-,TGTGCCAGTAGTACCAAATTGAACACTGAAGCTTTCTTT,CASSTKLNTEAFF
15,TRBJ1-4,-,TRBV25-1,-,TGTGCCAGCAGTGAAACACAGGGTTGGTATGAAAAACTGTTTTTT,CASSETQGWYEKLFF
15,TRBJ2-2,-,TRBV13,TRBD2,TGTGCCAGCAGCGGGACTAGCGGTGACACCGGGGAGCTGTTTTTT,CASSGTSGDTGELFF
18,TRBJ2-3,-,TRBV9,-,TGTGCCAGCAGCGTAGATGTGGTGGCGGGAAGTATCGCAGATACGCAGTATTTT,CASSVDVVAGSIADTQYF
14,TRBJ2-7,-,TRBV19,-,TGTGCCAGTAGTATGGCAGGGTTCCGCTACGAGCAGTACTTC,CASSMAGFRYEQYF